The clone carrying this T cell receptor beta chain was observed at least ten times. The antigen is unknown. TCRdb passed the 5' RACE reads through MiXCR, listing each CDR3 protein once. Found here are about 320,000 distinct CDR3 sequences, around a tenth of them singletons; the top ten hold roughly 9.1%. The length of the CDR3 is 16 residues. CDR1 ENHRY and CDR2 SYGVKD come from the germline V gene. The data originate from a study of CD8 T cells in ankylosing spondylitis. Study-wide points: Seemingly distinctive of ankylosing spondylitis blood was a TCR beta motif formed by eight highly homologous variants. Existing reports had already noted some motif variants in reactive arthritis synovial fluid and blood.

This clonotype originated in a female donor with ankylosing spondylitis or in good health (not recorded which). The material sequenced was blood, either unsorted or a sorted T cell fraction (not recorded which). The J gene is TRBJ1-1, the V gene TRBV10-3; D may be TRBD1 (6 bases). The CDR3 loop reads CLVLGAGDTGNTEAFF. In DNA, the CDR3 is TGTCTCGTACTGGGGGCCGGGGACACTGGGAACACTGAAGCTTTCTTT.